This TCR beta chain was profiled in a study of blood T cell repertoires in COVID-19. Study in general: COVID-19 samples collected from the United States, Italy and Spain covered acute and convalescent phases. Sources were T cells, B-cell-depleted T cells, or PBMCs; the material itself was cDNA or gDNA.

Original processing methods: Reference gene primer amplification gave nucleated cell count estimates. Sequenced by immunoSEQ multiplex PCR; TCRdb stores in-frame clones only, minus some. V and J calls and clone size come straight from that table; D and trimming were deduced from the DNA. The sample includes 100,000 to 150,000 clones, 88% of them seen just once. Per germline, CDR1 LGHNA and CDR2 YNFKEQ. The CDR3 is 18 amino acids. Trimming removed 3 bases from V and 1 base from J; junction bases left unmatched: 4. Sample: peripheral blood. The origin of this receptor is a woman older than 75 with acute or convalescent COVID-19. This rearrangement joins TRBV4-2 to TRBJ2-3, with 16 bases lining up with TRBD2. As DNA, the CDR3 is TGTGCCAGCAGCCAGGGACTAGCGGGGGGGCTGGGCACAGATACGCAGTATTTT. Protein product: CASSQGLAGGLGTDTQYF.